A few counts support the clone carrying this TCR beta chain. The antigen is undetermined. The data stem from a study of T-cell reconstitution after alpha-beta-depleted transplantation in children. Study-level findings and limits: Several hundred rapidly expanded clones from non-depleted graft cells reportedly supplied alpha-beta T cells about two months post-transplant. Day-60 TCRbeta diversity that was high in some patients was derived from surviving recipient T cells and thymic progenitors. Counts and diversity of T cells one year after transplant came mostly from newly produced T cells.

The germline V and J ends were trimmed by 4 bases and 4 bases, with 5 bases remaining between them. This CDR3 contains 13 residues. Per germline, CDR1 MGHDK and CDR2 SYGVNS. The TCRbeta library incorporated unique molecular identifiers. MiXCR, run by TCRdb on the PCR reads, gives a single entry per CDR3 protein. This sample has about 900,000 distinct CDR3 sequences, with 25% to 35% found just once. The specimen comprised PBMCs, mostly from graft donor cells, sampled 360 days after TCRalphabeta/CD19-depleted stem cell transplant. The chain recombines TRBV25-1 with TRBJ2-6; D unresolved. The clonotype originates from a boy younger than two who had a stem cell transplant for SCID, so the T cells may come from the graft donor. DNA for the CDR3: TGTGCCAGCAGTGGGCAGGGGGCCAACGTCCTGACTTTC. It translates to CASSGQGANVLTF.